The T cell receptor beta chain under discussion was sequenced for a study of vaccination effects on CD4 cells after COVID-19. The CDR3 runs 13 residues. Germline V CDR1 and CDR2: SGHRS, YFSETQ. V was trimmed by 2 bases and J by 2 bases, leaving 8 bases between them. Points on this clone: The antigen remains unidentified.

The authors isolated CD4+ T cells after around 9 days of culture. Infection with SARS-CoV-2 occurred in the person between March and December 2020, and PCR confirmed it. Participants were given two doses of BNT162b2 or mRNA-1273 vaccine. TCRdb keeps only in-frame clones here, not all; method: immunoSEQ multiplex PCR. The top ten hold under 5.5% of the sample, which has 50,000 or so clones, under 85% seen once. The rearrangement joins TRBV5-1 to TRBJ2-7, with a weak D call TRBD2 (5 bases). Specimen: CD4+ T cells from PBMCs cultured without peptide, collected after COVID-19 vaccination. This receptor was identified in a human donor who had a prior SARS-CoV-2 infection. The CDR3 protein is CASSFAGTYEQYF. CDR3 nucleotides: TGCGCCAGCAGCTTCGCCGGGACCTACGAGCAGTACTTC.